This TCR beta chain was sequenced for a study of blood T cell repertoires in COVID-19. The overall study: The United States, Italy and Spain supplied acute and convalescent COVID-19 samples. Sources were T cells, B-cell-depleted T cells, or PBMCs; the material itself was cDNA or gDNA.

Per the original data handling: It was from reference gene primer amplification that nucleated cell counts were estimated. The repertoire was sequenced with immunoSEQ multiplex PCR; TCRdb's copy has only in-frame clones and lacks some. V, J and clone size were drawn from that table, and D and trimming were deduced from the DNA. The profile shows about 29,000 clones, roughly nine tenths of them singletons. The TCR comes from a human donor in a cohort sampled during active COVID-19. Sequencing was done on a sample of peripheral blood.

DNA of the CDR3: TGTGCCAGCAGCGTCCGGGGAAACACTGAAGCTTTCTTT. This codes for CASSVRGNTEAFF. The genes are TRBV5-8 and TRBJ1-1; D is uncertain. From germline, CDR1 is SGHTS and CDR2 YDEGEE. This CDR3 is built from 13 residues. The V gene lost 4 bases and the J gene lost 2 bases, with 9 bases spanning the gap.